These 3 T cell receptor beta chains came from one sample sequenced in a study of T cell responses to AZD1222 COVID-19 vaccine. Assay: immunoSEQ multiplex PCR; the TCRdb copy retains only in-frame clones and omits some. Among roughly 120,000 clones, around 91% were seen once, and the ten largest hold about 1.6%. The specimen comprised peripheral blood, sampled 28 days after the second AZD1222 dose. Source of these receptors: an adult who received the AZD1222 COVID-19 vaccine.

The chain combines TRBV10-3 with TRBJ1-1; D is uncertain. V shed 6 bases and J shed 6 bases, with 11 bases lying between them. The germline CDR1 and CDR2 sequences are ENHRY and SYGVKD. This CDR3 region has 12 residues. The CDR3 coding sequence is TGTGCCATCAGCCCCGTGGAGTCTGAAGCTTTCTTT. Its protein product is CAISPVESEAFF.

This clone showed up just once. The gene calls are TRBV19 and TRBJ2-7, with D possibly being TRBD2 (6 bases). Trimming removed 5 bases at V and 4 bases at J, with 24 bases between. The CDR3 length is 17 residues. Germline CDR1 LNHDA, CDR2 SQIVND (reference sequence). The CDR3 here is CASSVGLNRDWGYEQYF. CDR3 coding DNA: TGTGCCAGTAGTGTCGGGCTGAATCGGGACTGGGGATACGAGCAGTACTTC.

The chain uses TRBV6-5 and TRBJ2-5; tentative D call: TRBD1 (6 bases). CDR3 length: 13 amino acids. From germline, CDR1 is MNHEY and CDR2 SVGAGI. The ends were cut back, 6 bases at V and 1 base at J, with 9 bases in the middle. The CDR3 protein is CASSGQTQETQYF. CDR3 DNA sequence: TGTGCCAGCAGCGGACAGACCCAAGAGACCCAGTACTTC.